These 10 T cell receptor beta chains came from one sample sequenced in a study of T cell changes during pregnancy in multiple sclerosis. Clones were read by immunoSEQ multiplex PCR, and TCRdb kept only the in-frame ones, dropping some. The sample comprises 70,000 to 80,000 clones, about 90% of which are singletons, and around 0.45% rests with the top ten. This material consisted of CD4+ T cells from peripheral blood mononuclear cells, taken before pregnancy. All receptors derive from a female donor with multiple sclerosis, enrolled in a pregnancy study.

The rearrangement joins TRBV5-8 to TRBJ2-1; TRBD1 matches at 9 bases. Germline V gene lookup returns CDR1 SGHTS and CDR2 YDEGEE. V was clipped by 3 bases and J by 14 bases; unmatched bases: 6. This CDR3 is built from 12 residues. The CDR3 loop is CASSWDREREFF. The DNA of the CDR3 is TGTGCCAGCAGCTGGGACAGGGAGCGGGAGTTCTTC.

The chain links TRBV15 to TRBJ1-5, with 8 bases that match TRBD1. The CDR3 is 18 amino acids. Germline CDR1 reads LNHNV; CDR2 reads YYDKDF (reference sequence). The junction had 7 bases not matched to a gene; V was cut back by 0 bases and J by 0 bases. The DNA for the CDR3 is TGTGCCACCAGCAGAGATAAGGGGACAGGCTATAGCAATCAGCCCCAGCATTTT. Protein product: CATSRDKGTGYSNQPQHF. The full variable domain, its missing parts supplied by reference TRBV15 and TRBJ1-5, is DAMVIQNPRYQVTQFGKPVTLSCSQTLNHNVMYWYQQKSSQAPKLLFHYYDKDFNNEADTPDNFQSRRPNTSFCFLDIRSPGLGDTAMYLCATSRDKGTGYSNQPQHFGDGTRLSIL.

V and J are TRBV21-1 and TRBJ2-7; TRBD1 reflects the table's D call only, with no check against the DNA. TRBV21-1 is given as a pseudogene. This CDR3 has 14 amino acids. The CDR3: CASSKFQVTYEQYF. CDR3 sequence (DNA): TGTGCCAGCAGCAAATTTCAGGTCACCTACGAGCAGTACTTC.

The chain uses TRBV29-1 and TRBJ2-1; maybe TRBD2 (6 bases). The V and J ends lost 5 bases and 3 bases respectively, with 17 bases between them. Looked up from germline, CDR1 is SQVTM and CDR2 is ANQGSEA. The CDR3 is 15 residues long. CDR3 sequence: CSVLAGTGYYNEQFF. CDR3 in DNA: TGCAGCGTTCTCGCCGGGACTGGATACTACAATGAGCAGTTCTTC.

The gene calls are TRBV11-2 and TRBJ2-1, with 7 bases identical to TRBD1. The V gene's germline CDR1 is SGHAT and CDR2 FQNNGV. This CDR3 is built from 14 residues. V trimming: 6 bases; J trimming: 10 bases; junction bases outside the gene matches: 12. The CDR3 loop reads CASSVTQGSIEQFF. The DNA of the CDR3 is TGTGCCAGCAGTGTTACACAGGGGAGTATCGAGCAGTTCTTC.

This clone occurred once. This chain connects TRBV7-8 to TRBJ2-7, with 7 nucleotides matching TRBD1. CDR3 length: 13 residues. Germline CDR1 reads SGHVS; CDR2 reads FQNEAQ. Trimming cost V 3 bases and J 6 bases; bases outside gene matches: 5. In DNA, the CDR3 is TGTGCCAGCAGCTTGATACAGGGGTCCGAGCAGTACTTC. The encoded protein is CASSLIQGSEQYF.

V gene TRBV11-3 combines with J gene TRBJ1-4, with TRBD1 matching over 7 bases. This CDR3 has 15 residues. Trimming took 0 bases from V and 7 from J; bases not matched to a gene: 5. Germline V CDR1 and CDR2: SGHNT, YENEEA. CDR3 DNA sequence: TGTGCCAGCAGCTTAGATTCAGGGGGTCGTGAAAAACTGTTTTTT. Encoded protein: CASSLDSGGREKLFF.

This rearrangement joins TRBV6-6 to TRBJ2-7; 11 bases line up with TRBD1. J lost 6 bases, V lost 7 bases, and 2 bases had no gene match. Germline V gene lookup returns CDR1 MNHNY and CDR2 SVGAGI (reference sequence). The CDR3 is 12 residues long. This CDR3 reads CASTGQGGEQYF. The CDR3 bases are TGTGCCAGCACGGGACAGGGGGGCGAGCAGTACTTC.

The V and J genes are TRBV19 and TRBJ2-1; 10 nucleotides agree with TRBD2. V shed 2 bases and J 7 bases; nucleotides not matched to a gene: 8. The germline CDR1 and CDR2 sequences are LNHDA and SQIVND (reference sequence). This CDR3 spans 16 amino acids. The CDR3 loop reads CASSIIAGGRRNEQFF. For the CDR3, the DNA is TGTGCCAGTAGTATAATAGCGGGAGGACGGAGGAATGAGCAGTTCTTC.

The rearrangement joins TRBV7-3 to TRBJ2-1, with 7 bases that match TRBD1. This CDR3 region has 13 residues. V lost 3 bases to trimming and J lost 5 bases; unmatched junction nucleotides: 1. CDR1 and CDR2 (germline): SGHTA, FQGTGA. CDR3 sequence: CASSFDRDNEQFF. As DNA, the CDR3 is TGTGCCAGCAGCTTTGACAGGGACAATGAGCAGTTCTTC.